This T cell receptor (beta chain) was documented in a study of T cell changes during pregnancy in multiple sclerosis. Deletions cut 6 bases from V and 3 bases from J, with 15 bases between. This CDR3 has 15 residues. The germline gives CDR1 SGHNT, CDR2 YENEEA. Using immunoSEQ multiplex PCR, the repertoire was profiled, and TCRdb retains in-frame clones only, with some absent. The sample includes tens of thousands of clones, 85% to 95% of them seen just once. The sequence came from a female donor with multiple sclerosis, enrolled in a pregnancy study. The genes are TRBV11-3 and TRBJ2-1; D perhaps matches TRBD2 (6 bases). The sample here was CD4+ T cells from peripheral blood mononuclear cells, taken in the third trimester of pregnancy. In nucleotides, the CDR3 is TGTGCCAGCAGGGTGAGTCTAGCGAACTACAATGAGCAGTTCTTC. It is translated as CASRVSLANYNEQFF. Full variable domain (rest looked up from reference TRBV11-3 and TRBJ2-1): EAGVVQSPRYKIIEKKQPVAFWCNPISGHNTLYWYLQNLGQGPELLIRYENEEAVDDSQLPKDRFSAERLKGVDSTLKIQPAELGDSAVYLCASRVSLANYNEQFFGPGTRLTVL.